Detailed here is one TCR beta chain. Its antigen is as yet unknown. The V end was cut by 3 bases, the J end by 5 bases, with 12 bases between. CDR1 SGHTA and CDR2 FQGNSA come from the germline V gene. The CDR3 has 14 amino acids. This sample stems from a study of T cells after yellow fever vaccination. Study context: Fractions of limited cellularity were prepared by means of SMART-Seq v4 Ultra Low Input. Whole-study results and caveats: Abundant bulk-population clonotypes could contaminate the FACS-sorted repertoires. The secondary response showed a weaker magnitude and a faster peak, day 5 versus 15.

The TCR cDNA carried a universal primer site and UMIs from 5'RACE template switching. In TCRdb, the 5' RACE reads were re-called with MiXCR into one record per CDR3 protein. The sample includes a few hundred thousand distinct CDR3 sequences, 6.2% seen only once; the top ten take over 14%. The TCR sequence derives from a young man who received the YFV17D yellow fever vaccine. The material sequenced was PBMCs, taken 5 days after the yellow fever booster vaccination. This chain uses TRBV7-2 with TRBJ2-3, with D possibly matching TRBD2 (6 bases). CDR3: CASSFREFIDTQYF. In DNA, the CDR3 is TGTGCCAGCAGCTTCCGGGAGTTTATAGATACGCAGTATTTT.